These 20 T cell receptor beta chains share one sample of origin, sequenced in a study of T cells after yellow fever vaccination. One entry per CDR3 protein, called by TCRdb with MiXCR from the 5' RACE reads. This table holds about 340,000 distinct CDR3 sequences, 8.7% found once. The input for sequencing was PBMCs, taken on the day of the first yellow fever vaccination. The receptors stem from a man aged 18 to 35 who received the YFV17D yellow fever vaccine.

This clonotype has a handful of counts. V usage is TRBV6-1 and J usage is TRBJ1-4; the D is unclear. Germline CDR1 MNHNS, CDR2 SASEGT. V lost 7 bases and J lost 0, with 15 bases in between. CDR3 size: 16 residues. The CDR3 loop is CASTSGWRSTNEKLFF. The CDR3 DNA reads as TGTGCCAGCACCTCAGGATGGCGATCAACTAATGAAAAACTGTTTTTT.

The sample holds many counts of this clonotype. The chain uses TRBV5-1 and TRBJ2-2; maybe TRBD1 (6 bases). Germline-derived CDR1 and CDR2 are SGHRS and YFSETQ. The CDR3 is 16 residues long. Trimming stripped 4 bases from V and 1 base from J, with 14 bases between. The DNA for the CDR3 is TGCGCCAGCAGCCCACCCGGGACACTGAACACCGGGGAGCTGTTTTTT. It yields the protein CASSPPGTLNTGELFF.

The genes are TRBV27 and TRBJ2-4; a possible D gene is TRBD1 (6 bases). The CDR3 runs 19 residues. V was cut by 2 bases and J by 0 bases, with 20 bases left in between. From germline, CDR1 is MNHEY and CDR2 SMNVEV (reference sequence). CDR3 in amino acids: CASSLDGQGPRLAKNIQYF. The CDR3 DNA reads as TGTGCCAGCAGTTTAGACGGTCAGGGGCCCCGGCTAGCCAAAAACATTCAGTACTTC.

This clonotype appeared a few times. The chain links TRBV5-1 to TRBJ2-1; D not certain. V lost 3 bases and J 5 bases, leaving 18 bases between the germline ends. CDR1 is SGHRS, CDR2 YFSETQ, per germline. The CDR3 has 16 amino acids. The CDR3 DNA reads as TGCGCCAGCAGCTCGACACCGCTAGGACGCAACAATGAGCAGTTCTTC. Translation: CASSSTPLGRNNEQFF.

This chain uses TRBV7-9 with TRBJ2-3, with D possibly called TRBD1 or TRBD2 (5 bases each). Trimming left V 2 bases short and J 4 bases short, with 10 bases between. From germline, CDR1 is SEHNR and CDR2 FQNEAQ (reference sequence). The CDR3 has 14 amino acids. The CDR3 is CASSLWGRSDTQYF. Here the CDR3 DNA reads TGTGCCAGCAGCTTATGGGGGAGATCAGATACGCAGTATTTT. Full variable domain (missing parts from reference TRBV7-9 and TRBJ2-3): DTGVSQNPRHKITKRGQNVTFRCDPISEHNRLYWYRQTLGQGPEFLTYFQNEAQLEKSRLLSDRFSAERPKGSFSTLEIQRTEQGDSAMYLCASSLWGRSDTQYFGPGTRLTVL.

This clonotype was counted a few times. The chain combines TRBV5-6 with TRBJ1-5; tentative D call: TRBD1 (6 bases). This CDR3 is 16 amino acids long. The ends were cut back, 0 bases at V and 7 bases at J, with 17 bases in the middle. Per the germline V gene, CDR1 is SGHDT and CDR2 is YYEEEE. In nucleotides, the CDR3 is TGTGCCAGCAGCTTGGGTGGGGGGGGCCTGGCCCAGCCCCAGCATTTT. Protein: CASSLGGGGLAQPQHF.

This clonotype was recorded at least ten times. The chain recombines TRBV6-6 with TRBJ1-1; no clear D gene. Germline CDR1 MNHNY, CDR2 SVGAGI (reference sequence). The CDR3 runs to 12 residues. V lost 5 bases and J 8 bases, leaving 12 bases between the germline ends. In nucleotides, the CDR3 is TGTGCCAGCAGTCCGGCCGGGATAGAAGCTTTCTTT. Translating it yields CASSPAGIEAFF.

The V and J genes are TRBV5-1 and TRBJ2-2; weak D call: TRBD1 (5 bases). Germline V CDR1 and CDR2: SGHRS, YFSETQ. The V and J ends lost 4 bases and 3 bases respectively, with 7 bases between them. This CDR3 is built from 13 residues. DNA of the CDR3: TGCGCCAGCAGCGACAGTGACACCGGGGAGCTGTTTTTT. This sequence encodes CASSDSDTGELFF.

This clonotype was seen a few times. J is TRBJ1-1 and V is TRBV18, with 7 bases matching TRBD1. Germline CDR1 is KGHSH and CDR2 is LQKENI. V dropped 3 bases and J dropped 7; count of bases not matched to a gene: 2. CDR3 length: 12 residues. The CDR3 DNA reads as TGTGCCAGCTCACCTACAGGGGATGAAGCTTTCTTT. Translated: CASSPTGDEAFF.

The sample holds a few counts of this clonotype. V gene TRBV5-1 combines with J gene TRBJ1-1; TRBD1 agrees at 8 bases. V lost 1 base and J lost 0; bases outside the gene matches: 5. Germline CDR1 reads SGHRS; CDR2 reads YFSETQ. The CDR3 covers 16 residues. The CDR3 protein is CASSLWFRGLNTEAFF. CDR3 coding DNA: TGCGCCAGCAGCTTGTGGTTCAGGGGGCTGAACACTGAAGCTTTCTTT.

This clonotype showed up just a few times. The rearrangement joins TRBV29-1 to TRBJ1-5, with 10 nucleotides matching TRBD1. Germline lookup yields CDR1 SQVTM and CDR2 ANQGSEA. The CDR3 loop spans 15 amino acids. Trimming at V came to 4 bases and at J to 4 bases, leaving 7 bases not matched to a gene. The CDR3 is CSVVVTGGGNQPQHF. Written as DNA, the CDR3 is TGCAGCGTTGTAGTGACAGGGGGCGGGAATCAGCCCCAGCATTTT.

The rearrangement links TRBV4-2 to TRBJ2-1; no definite D call. Trimming took 10 bases from V and 5 from J, leaving 18 bases between them. The CDR3 length is 14 residues. The germline V gene encodes CDR1 LGHNA and CDR2 YNFKEQ. CDR3 bases: TGTGCCATGAGCCCCGAGCGACGGCACAATGAGCAGTTCTTC. Residues: CAMSPERRHNEQFF.

This clonotype was seen only a few times. V gene TRBV11-1 combines with J gene TRBJ1-6; no clear D. The V gene lost 3 bases and the J gene lost 0 bases, with 15 bases spanning the gap. Germline loops: CDR1 SGHAT, CDR2 FQDESV (reference sequence). The CDR3 has 18 amino acids. In DNA form, the CDR3 reads TGTGCCAGCAGCTTCTCTCCCCAGTCTACCTCCTATAATTCACCCCTCCACTTT. The encoded protein is CASSFSPQSTSYNSPLHF.

This chain joins TRBV4-1 and TRBJ1-5; tentative D call: TRBD1 (6 bases). V was trimmed by 6 bases and J by 2 bases, leaving 17 bases between them. Germline V gene data show CDR1 as MGHRA and CDR2 as YSYEKL. The CDR3 runs 16 residues. The CDR3 DNA reads as TGCGCCAGCAGTCTCCCGGGGACACCAGGCAATCAGCCCCAGCATTTT. Translating it yields CASSLPGTPGNQPQHF.

This clonotype showed up just a few times. This chain connects TRBV3-1 to TRBJ1-2; tentatively, D is TRBD1 (6 bases). The CDR3 spans 15 residues. CDR1 is LGHDT and CDR2 is YNNKEL in the germline V gene (reference sequence). Trimming stripped 0 bases from V and 6 bases from J, with 14 bases between. The CDR3 spells CASSQDYSGANGYTF. The CDR3 nucleotides read TGTGCCAGCAGCCAAGATTATTCAGGGGCAAATGGCTACACCTTC.

This clonotype was seen more than once but under ten times. The CDR3: CASSPELGQGAFPQLYEQYF. CDR3 sequence (DNA): TGTGCCAGCTCACCAGAGCTGGGACAGGGAGCCTTTCCCCAACTCTACGAGCAGTACTTC. The chain links TRBV18 to TRBJ2-7, with 9 bases identical to TRBD1. This CDR3 comprises 20 residues. The germline CDR1 and CDR2 sequences are KGHSH and LQKENI. V lost 2 bases and J lost 3; bases outside the gene matches: 20.

The chain combines TRBV5-4 with TRBJ2-6; TRBD1 is a possible D gene (5 bases). The CDR3 loop spans 15 amino acids. V lost 2 bases and J lost 1, with 7 bases in between. Germline loops: CDR1 SGHNT, CDR2 YYREEE (reference sequence). The CDR3: CASSFRDSGANVLTF. As DNA, the CDR3 is TGTGCCAGCAGCTTCAGGGATTCTGGGGCCAACGTCCTGACTTTC.

This clonotype has ten or more counts. The chain links TRBV7-3 to TRBJ2-1; TRBD2 aligns across 9 bases. V trimming: 5 bases; J trimming: 4 bases; junction bases outside the gene matches: 6. The CDR3 runs 15 residues. CDR1 is SGHTA, CDR2 FQGTGA, per germline. The CDR3 loop is CASSALAGAYNEQFF. As DNA, the CDR3 is TGTGCCAGCAGCGCGTTAGCGGGGGCTTACAATGAGCAGTTCTTC.

This clonotype came up a few times. The chain links TRBV6-1 to TRBJ1-1; 12 nucleotides align to TRBD1. The CDR3 has 14 amino acids. CDR1 and CDR2 (germline): MNHNS, SASEGT. V lost 7 bases to trimming and J lost 11 bases; unmatched junction nucleotides: 11. The CDR3 sequence is CASNYGTGGAGAFF. CDR3 sequence (DNA): TGTGCCAGCAACTACGGGACAGGGGGCGCCGGGGCTTTCTTT.

This chain joins TRBV18 and TRBJ2-7, with TRBD2 identical over 8 bases. Germline-derived CDR1 and CDR2 are KGHSH and LQKENI. There are 16 residues in the CDR3. V trimming: 3 bases; J trimming: 4 bases; junction bases outside the gene matches: 11. CDR3 amino acids: CASSPISGTRKYEQYF. CDR3 nucleotides: TGTGCCAGCTCACCTATTTCCGGGACTAGGAAGTACGAGCAGTACTTC.